This T cell receptor beta chain emerged from a study of siplizumab effects on memory and regulatory T cells. Findings of the study overall: Naive T cells were seemingly more diverse than memory cells, and major contributions to the alloresponse seemed to be made by them.

Sequenced by immunoSEQ multiplex PCR; TCRdb stores in-frame clones only, minus some. Of 85,000 or so clones in the sample, around 95% were seen once. Germline V gene sequence: CDR1 SGHRS, CDR2 YFSETQ. V lost 5 bases to trimming and J lost 8 bases; unmatched junction nucleotides: 10. CDR3 length: 16 amino acids. Remarks on this clone: Antigen unknown.

The receptor was derived from a human donor in good health. The gene calls are TRBV5-1 and TRBJ2-4; the match to TRBD2 covers 13 bases. The specimen sequenced was CD8+ T cells sorted from blood. CDR3 DNA: TGCGCCAGCAGTCCCGGACTAGCGGGAGAAGGGGACATTCAGTACTTC. Translation: CASSPGLAGEGDIQYF.